This T cell receptor (beta chain) was identified in a study of cytomegalovirus exposure and HLA in healthy donors. PCR involved 60 Vbeta and 13 Jbeta primers. TCRdb's table, derived via immunoSEQ multiplex PCR, lists solely in-frame clones and lacks some. This table has about 110,000 clones, more than 70% appearing once. Germline V lookup: CDR1 WNHNN, CDR2 SYGVQD (reference sequence). The CDR3 length is 15 residues. The ends lost 1 base at V and 8 bases at J; junction bases unmatched: 5. J is TRBJ2-1 and V is TRBV10-1; 10 nucleotides align to TRBD2. This TCR came from a middle-aged man in good health and CMV-seronegative. The sample consisted of PBMCs. The CDR3 nucleotides read TGCGCCAGCAGTGAGTTGAGCGGGGGGGGGTATGAGCAGTTCTTC. This gives the protein CASSELSGGGYEQFF.